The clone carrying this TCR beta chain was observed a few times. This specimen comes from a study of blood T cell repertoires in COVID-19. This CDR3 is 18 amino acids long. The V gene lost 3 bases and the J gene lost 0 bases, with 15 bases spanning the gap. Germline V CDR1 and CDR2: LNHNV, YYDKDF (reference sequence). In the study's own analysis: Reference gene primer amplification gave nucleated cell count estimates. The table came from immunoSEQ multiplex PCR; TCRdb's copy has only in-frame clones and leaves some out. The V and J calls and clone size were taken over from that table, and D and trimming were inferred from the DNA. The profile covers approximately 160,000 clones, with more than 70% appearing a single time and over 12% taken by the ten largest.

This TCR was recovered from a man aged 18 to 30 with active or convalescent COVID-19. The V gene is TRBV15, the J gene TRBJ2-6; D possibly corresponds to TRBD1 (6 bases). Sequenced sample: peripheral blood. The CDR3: CATSSTGQDFSGANVLTF. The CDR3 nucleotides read TGTGCCACCAGCAGCACAGGGCAGGATTTCTCTGGGGCCAACGTCCTGACTTTC.